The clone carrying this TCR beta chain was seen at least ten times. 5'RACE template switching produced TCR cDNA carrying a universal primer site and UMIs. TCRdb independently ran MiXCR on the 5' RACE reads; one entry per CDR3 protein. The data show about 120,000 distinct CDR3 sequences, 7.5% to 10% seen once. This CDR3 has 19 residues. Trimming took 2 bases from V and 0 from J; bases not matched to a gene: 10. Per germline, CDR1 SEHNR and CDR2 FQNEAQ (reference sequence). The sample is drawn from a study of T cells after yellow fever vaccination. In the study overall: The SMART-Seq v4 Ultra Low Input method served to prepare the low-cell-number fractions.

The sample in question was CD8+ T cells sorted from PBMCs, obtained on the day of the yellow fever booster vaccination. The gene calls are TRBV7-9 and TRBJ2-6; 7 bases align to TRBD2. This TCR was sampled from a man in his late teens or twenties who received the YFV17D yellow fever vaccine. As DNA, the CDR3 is TGTGCCAGCAGCTTAATTGGGGGGGTGCAACCCTCTGGGGCCAACGTCCTGACTTTC. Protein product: CASSLIGGVQPSGANVLTF.